Sequencing of this T cell receptor (beta chain) was carried out in a study of blood T cell repertoires in COVID-19. Whole-study context: Whether acute or convalescent, the COVID-19 samples came from the United States, Italy and Spain. Sources were T cells, B-cell-depleted T cells, or PBMCs; the material itself was cDNA or gDNA.

Looked up from germline, CDR1 is MRHNA and CDR2 is SNTAGT. Trimming took 4 bases from V and 3 from J, leaving 14 bases between them. This CDR3 contains 15 residues. Per the authors' pipeline: How many nucleated cells were present was estimated from reference gene primer amplification. Sequencing was performed with immunoSEQ multiplex PCR; in TCRdb, only in-frame clones are kept and a portion is missing. The V and J calls and clone size come from that table; D and trimming were worked out from the DNA. The profile shows 200,000 to 300,000 clones, roughly 90% of them singletons. V is TRBV6-4 and J is TRBJ2-3, with D possibly TRBD2 on 5 matching bases. Sequencing was done on a sample of peripheral blood. This clonotype was obtained from a man in his thirties or forties with active or convalescent COVID-19. The CDR3 sequence is CASSARGLATDTQYF. Here the CDR3 DNA reads TGTGCCAGCAGTGCTCGCGGACTGGCTACAGATACGCAGTATTTT.